Shown below are 18 T cell receptor beta chains from a single sample sequenced in a study of blood T cell repertoires in COVID-19. Some clones are missing from TCRdb's copy, which holds only in-frame ones; the method was immunoSEQ multiplex PCR. In the table there are approximately 210,000 clones, roughly four fifths of which are singletons. The sequenced sample was PBMCs or T cells enriched from blood (not recorded which). All receptors come from a man in his forties or fifties who had recovered from COVID-19.

This clone was found a few times. The chain combines TRBV12-3 or TRBV12-4 with TRBJ1-1, with 7 bases matching TRBD1. CDR3 length equals 13 residues. Germline trimming cut 2 bases from V and 11 bases from J; bases unmatched to any gene: 8. CDR3 sequence (DNA): TGTGCCAGCAGTTTATTTGGGGACAGCCTGGCTTTCTTT. As protein: CASSLFGDSLAFF.

This chain uses TRBV30 with TRBJ1-3; TRBD1 is a possible D gene (5 bases). Germline-derived CDR1 and CDR2 are GTSNPN and SVGIG (reference sequence). CDR3 length: 13 amino acids. V lost 0 bases to trimming and J lost 4 bases, with 7 bases between them. The CDR3 sequence: CAWSVHRGNTIYF. The CDR3 nucleotides are TGTGCCTGGAGTGTCCACAGGGGAAACACCATATATTTT.

The gene calls are TRBV6-6 and TRBJ1-1, with D possibly TRBD1 on 5 matching bases. From germline, CDR1 is MNHNY and CDR2 SVGAGI (reference sequence). V was pared by 8 bases and J by 2 bases, with 18 bases between. The length of the CDR3 is 15 residues. CDR3 sequence reads: CASASDINQNTEAFF. The CDR3 DNA sequence: TGTGCCAGCGCCTCGGACATCAACCAAAACACTGAAGCTTTCTTT.

J is TRBJ2-1 and V is TRBV10-3; D perhaps matches TRBD1 (6 bases). Germline-derived CDR1 and CDR2 are ENHRY and SYGVKD. The CDR3 spans 18 residues. Trimming removed 6 bases from V and 6 bases from J, with 27 bases in between. CDR3 nucleotides: TGTGCCATCAGGACAGTGAAAGGGTACGACCAACAGGGCAATGAGCAGTTCTTC. This gives the protein CAIRTVKGYDQQGNEQFF.

The chain links TRBV19 to TRBJ1-1; TRBD1 might be the D (5 bases). Trimming pared 4 bases from V and 0 bases from J, leaving 12 bases between. Germline V gives CDR1 LNHDA, CDR2 SQIVND (reference sequence). The CDR3 length is 15 residues. CDR3: CASSNGRTMNTEAFF. The DNA of the CDR3 is TGTGCCAGTAGTAACGGACGGACAATGAACACTGAAGCTTTCTTT.

This chain connects TRBV9 to TRBJ2-2, with TRBD2 identical over 12 bases. CDR1 is SGDLS and CDR2 is YYNGEE in the germline V gene. CDR3 size: 16 residues. Trimming cost V 4 bases and J 4 bases; bases outside gene matches: 5. The CDR3 spells CASSFPSGRATGELFF. CDR3 coding DNA: TGTGCCAGCAGCTTCCCTAGCGGGAGGGCCACCGGGGAGCTGTTTTTT.

This chain connects TRBV4-1 to TRBJ2-1; D is undetermined. In germline, CDR1 is MGHRA, CDR2 YSYEKL. Trimming took off 4 bases at V and 0 bases at J, with 7 bases between the two ends. This CDR3 is 14 amino acids long. The CDR3 region is CASSPGSSYNEQFF. Written as DNA, the CDR3 is TGCGCCAGCAGCCCAGGTAGCTCCTACAATGAGCAGTTCTTC.

This chain links TRBV7-3 with TRBJ2-5, with 7 bases lining up with TRBD1. This CDR3 comprises 13 residues. Germline values: CDR1 SGHTA, CDR2 FQGTGA. J lost 2 bases, V lost 5 bases, and 2 bases had no gene match. The CDR3 loop reads CASSRGQQETQYF. The CDR3 coding sequence is TGTGCCAGCAGCCGGGGACAGCAAGAGACCCAGTACTTC. Combining the CDR3 with reference TRBV7-3 and TRBJ2-5 gives the whole variable domain GAGVSQTPSNKVTEKGKYVELRCDPISGHTALYWYRQSLGQGPEFLIYFQGTGAADDSGLPNDRFFAVRPEGSVSTLKIQRTERGDSAVYLCASSRGQQETQYFGPGTRLLVL.

V and J are TRBV5-6 and TRBJ1-3, with a possible D match to TRBD1 (5 bases). CDR3 length: 14 amino acids. Trimming took off 2 bases at V and 0 bases at J, with 6 bases between the two ends. Looked up from germline, CDR1 is SGHDT and CDR2 is YYEEEE. Here the CDR3 DNA reads TGTGCCAGCAGCTTAGGGGCCTCTGGAAACACCATATATTTT. It yields the protein CASSLGASGNTIYF.

The chain recombines TRBV7-9 with TRBJ2-7; D is possibly TRBD1 (6 bases). CDR3 length: 17 amino acids. Trimming shortened V by 5 bases and J by 7 bases, and 27 bases separated the two germline ends. Per the germline V gene, CDR1 is SEHNR and CDR2 is FQNEAQ (reference sequence). CDR3 loop: CASSPTPGHQSSTEQYF. DNA for the CDR3: TGTGCCAGCAGCCCAACCCCGGGACACCAATCTTCTACGGAGCAGTACTTC.

The chain joins TRBV19 to TRBJ2-1; TRBD2 matches 12 bases. CDR1 LNHDA and CDR2 SQIVND come from the germline V gene (reference sequence). The CDR3 runs to 17 residues. V lost 5 bases to trimming and J lost 7 bases; unmatched junction nucleotides: 12. CDR3 DNA: TGTGCCAGTAGTCCACGTGAGACTAGCGGGAGACGGAATGAGCAGTTCTTC. This translates into CASSPRETSGRRNEQFF.

The V call is TRBV15, the J call TRBJ2-5, with D perhaps TRBD2 (7 bases). Per the germline V gene, CDR1 is LNHNV and CDR2 is YYDKDF (reference sequence). There are 14 residues in the CDR3. The V end lost 8 bases, the J end lost 1 base, and 14 bases lay between the germline ends. The chain's CDR3 is CATAGATAQETQYF. For the CDR3, the DNA is TGTGCCACCGCGGGGGCTACGGCCCAAGAGACCCAGTACTTC.

J is TRBJ1-4 and V is TRBV27, with unresolved D. Germline-derived CDR1 and CDR2 are MNHEY and SMNVEV (reference sequence). There are 12 residues in the CDR3. Trimming removed 6 bases from V and 8 bases from J, with 10 bases in between. In nucleotides, the CDR3 is TGTGCCAGCAGCGCGCTCCCCGAAAAACTGTTTTTT. Encoded protein: CASSALPEKLFF.

CDR3 nucleotide sequence: TGTGCCAGCAGCTTAAGAGGATCTCGGGAGCAGTACGTC. The encoded protein is CASSLRGSREQYV. V is TRBV5-8 and J is TRBJ2-7; no definite D call. This CDR3 has 13 amino acids. V shed 2 bases and J shed 7 bases, with 13 bases lying between them. Germline loops: CDR1 SGHTS, CDR2 YDEGEE.

This clone was recorded a few times. The chain is built from TRBV4-1 and TRBJ2-1; TRBD2 is a possible D gene (6 bases). Trimming stripped 1 base from V and 1 base from J, with 14 bases between. This CDR3 region has 17 residues. CDR1 is MGHRA, CDR2 YSYEKL, per germline. As DNA, the CDR3 is TGCGCCAGCAGCCAAGGTCTACTAGCCCGGTCCTACAATGAGCAGTTCTTC. Amino acids: CASSQGLLARSYNEQFF.

The J gene is TRBJ2-5, the V gene TRBV5-1; 14 nucleotides line up with TRBD2. CDR1 is SGHRS, CDR2 YFSETQ, per germline. The CDR3 has 18 amino acids. The V gene end was trimmed by 2 bases and the J gene end by 5 bases; junction bases not matched to a gene: 11. The CDR3 is CASSFSFGTSGSGETQYF. The CDR3 bases are TGCGCCAGCAGCTTTTCCTTTGGGACTAGCGGGAGCGGGGAGACCCAGTACTTC.

V usage is TRBV28 and J usage is TRBJ2-7; perhaps TRBD1 as D (6 bases). V was cut by 2 bases and J by 0 bases, with 11 bases left in between. The CDR3 runs 15 residues. CDR1 is MDHEN and CDR2 is SYDVKM in the germline V gene. CDR3: CASSLDRWGSYEQYV. The CDR3 DNA follows: TGTGCCAGCAGTTTAGACAGGTGGGGCTCCTACGAGCAGTACGTC.

This clone came up once. V gene TRBV12-3 or TRBV12-4 combines with J gene TRBJ2-2, with D possibly TRBD2 on 5 matching bases. This CDR3 is built from 13 residues. V was pared by 7 bases and J by 4 bases, with 10 bases between. The CDR3 is CASNGLSTGELFF. The CDR3 DNA follows: TGTGCCAGCAACGGACTGAGCACCGGGGAGCTGTTTTTT.